Below, 24 T cell receptor beta chains from the same sample are listed, as sequenced in a study of blood T cell repertoires in COVID-19. Method: immunoSEQ multiplex PCR; TCRdb's copy keeps in-frame clones and lacks some. The profile shows about 150,000 clones, more than 80% of them singletons. Specimen: peripheral blood. The receptor set was obtained from a man between 18 and 35 years old with COVID-19, enrolled during active disease.

The genes are TRBV7-6 and TRBJ1-1; tentative D call: TRBD1 (5 bases). The CDR3 loop spans 15 amino acids. The V gene lost 0 bases and the J gene lost 0 bases, with 8 bases spanning the gap. The V gene's germline CDR1 is SGHVS and CDR2 FNYEAQ. CDR3 sequence: CASSLAADMNTEAFF. CDR3 nucleotide sequence: TGTGCCAGCAGCTTAGCTGCGGACATGAACACTGAAGCTTTCTTT.

The chain joins TRBV19 to TRBJ1-2, with TRBD1 matching over 9 bases. The junction had 14 bases not matched to a gene; V was cut back by 6 bases and J by 3 bases. Germline CDR1 reads LNHDA; CDR2 reads SQIVND (reference sequence). The CDR3 runs 17 residues. CDR3 in amino acids: CASRSRDRAIVDYGYTF. As DNA, the CDR3 is TGTGCCAGTAGAAGCCGGGACAGGGCGATCGTTGACTATGGCTACACCTTC.

J is TRBJ2-5 and V is TRBV19, with a possible D match to TRBD1 (6 bases). This CDR3 has 15 amino acids. The germline V and J ends were trimmed by 6 bases and 2 bases, with 16 bases remaining between them. Germline values: CDR1 LNHDA, CDR2 SQIVND (reference sequence). CDR3 coding DNA: TGTGCCAGTAGACCCTCAACAGGGTATCAAGAGACCCAGTACTTC. Protein: CASRPSTGYQETQYF.

The chain recombines TRBV4-2 with TRBJ2-5, with D uncertain. From germline, CDR1 is LGHNA and CDR2 YNFKEQ. V lost 1 base to trimming and J lost 3 bases, with 9 bases between them. This CDR3 comprises 14 residues. CDR3 sequence reads: CASSQGGNKETQYF. The CDR3 region has the DNA TGTGCCAGCAGCCAAGGCGGAAACAAAGAGACCCAGTACTTC.

V is TRBV11-2 and J is TRBJ2-5, with D unresolved. This CDR3 region has 14 residues. CDR1 and CDR2 from the germline V gene are SGHAT and FQNNGV. Deletions cut 1 base from V and 0 bases from J, with 6 bases between. CDR3 in DNA: TGTGCCAGCAGCTTAGCTCCGTACCAAGAGACCCAGTACTTC. Its translation is CASSLAPYQETQYF.

This clone was observed a few times. This sequence joins TRBV21-1 and TRBJ2-1; TRBD2, as called in the table, went unchecked against the DNA. TRBV21-1 corresponds to a pseudogene. The CDR3 runs 15 residues. This chain's CDR3 is CASSLLAGGYNEQFF. The CDR3 DNA reads TGTGCCAGCAGTCTACTAGCGGGAGGTTACAATGAGCAGTTCTTC.

The genes are TRBV10-3 and TRBJ1-5; 7 bases agree with TRBD1. The CDR3 runs 13 residues. The V and J ends lost 6 bases and 3 bases, in that order; junction bases with no gene match: 2. Germline V lookup: CDR1 ENHRY, CDR2 SYGVKD. Written as DNA, the CDR3 is TGTGCCATCAGGGGACAGCCCAATCAGCCCCAGCATTTT. As protein: CAIRGQPNQPQHF.

This chain uses TRBV28 with TRBJ1-5; 8 nucleotides align to TRBD1. Germline CDR1 is MDHEN and CDR2 is SYDVKM. With V trimmed by 5 bases and J by 1 base, 13 bases remained unmatched. The CDR3 is 18 amino acids. CDR3 loop: CASSKTVGRGLSNQPQHF. CDR3 DNA sequence: TGTGCCAGCAGTAAAACCGTTGGCAGGGGGCTCAGCAATCAGCCCCAGCATTTT.

The chain uses TRBV10-1 and TRBJ2-2; a weak D match, TRBD2 (5 bases). Germline loops: CDR1 WNHNN, CDR2 SYGVQD (reference sequence). The V gene lost 6 bases and the J gene lost 5 bases, with 7 bases spanning the gap. The CDR3 extends over 12 amino acids. CDR3 in amino acids: CASSAGTGELFF. DNA of the CDR3: TGCGCCAGCAGCGCGGGTACCGGGGAGCTGTTTTTT.

CDR3 nucleotide sequence: TGTGCCAGCAGCCCCCGAGCGAGCGAGACCCAGTACTTC. Amino acids: CASSPRASETQYF. V and J are TRBV5-6 and TRBJ2-5; no definite D call. Between the trimmed V and J ends, which lost 4 bases and 5 bases, there was a span of 12 bases. The germline CDR1 and CDR2 sequences are SGHDT and YYEEEE. The CDR3 loop spans 13 amino acids.

This sequence joins TRBV11-2 and TRBJ1-5, with TRBD1 identical over 8 bases. V gave up 2 bases and J gave up 2 bases; unmatched junction bases: 2. The V gene's germline CDR1 is SGHAT and CDR2 FQNNGV. The CDR3 sequence is 15 residues long. The CDR3, as DNA: TGTGCCAGCAGCTTAAACAGGGGGGGCAATCAGCCCCAGCATTTT. Amino acid sequence: CASSLNRGGNQPQHF. The full variable domain, rest sourced from reference TRBV11-2 and TRBJ1-5, is EAGVAQSPRYKIIEKRQSVAFWCNPISGHATLYWYQQILGQGPKLLIQFQNNGVVDDSQLPKDRFSAERLKGVDSTLKIQPAKLEDSAVYLCASSLNRGGNQPQHFGDGTRLSIL.

The chain has TRBV7-8 and TRBJ2-2, with 15 nucleotides matching TRBD2. The CDR3 runs to 18 residues. Unmatched junction bases numbered 6, after V lost 5 bases and J lost 2 bases. CDR1 SGHVS and CDR2 FQNEAQ come from the germline V gene. The CDR3 DNA follows: TGTGCCAGCAGCCTCGGGACTAGCGGGAGGACAAACACCGGGGAGCTGTTTTTT. Translated, it gives CASSLGTSGRTNTGELFF.

This chain uses TRBV29-1 with TRBJ2-1, with 10 bases fitting TRBD1. Germline V lookup: CDR1 SQVTM, CDR2 ANQGSEA. V lost 7 bases to trimming and J lost 8 bases; unmatched junction nucleotides: 8. The CDR3 contains 13 residues. The CDR3 DNA reads as TGCAGCGGTTGGACAGGGGGTTTTGATGAGCAGTTCTTC. Its protein product is CSGWTGGFDEQFF.

The rearrangement uses TRBV5-5 and TRBJ1-2; D unresolved. Germline CDR1 and CDR2: SGHKS and YYEKEE (reference sequence). The CDR3 is 12 residues long. Trimming took off 0 bases at V and 4 bases at J, with 4 bases between the two ends. The CDR3 region is CASSLDGYGYTF. CDR3 DNA sequence: TGTGCCAGCAGCTTGGACGGCTATGGCTACACCTTC.

The chain recombines TRBV30 with TRBJ1-4, with no clear D. This CDR3 is 13 amino acids long. Trimming took off 4 bases at V and 4 bases at J, with 10 bases between the two ends. Germline V gene lookup returns CDR1 GTSNPN and CDR2 SVGIG (reference sequence). Written as DNA, the CDR3 is TGTGCCTGGAACCCAACAGTTAATGAAAAACTGTTTTTT. This gives the protein CAWNPTVNEKLFF.

This sequence joins TRBV7-9 and TRBJ2-7; D gene ambiguous. Trimming cost V 1 base and J 3 bases, with 7 bases left between them. The CDR3 has 13 amino acids. CDR1 and CDR2 (germline): SEHNR, FQNEAQ (reference sequence). CDR3 region: CASSLGFGYEQYF. The CDR3, as DNA: TGTGCCAGCAGCTTAGGGTTCGGCTACGAGCAGTACTTC.

V usage is TRBV5-8 and J usage is TRBJ2-5, with D perhaps matching TRBD2 (5 bases). With 0 bases removed from V and 9 bases from J, the gap between germline ends came to 9 bases. The CDR3 runs 12 residues. Per the germline V gene, CDR1 is SGHTS and CDR2 is YDEGEE. DNA of the CDR3: TGTGCCAGCAGCTTGGGAGGGTTCCCCCAGTACTTC. Residues: CASSLGGFPQYF.

The chain uses TRBV7-9 and TRBJ1-2; TRBD1 aligns across 9 bases. The CDR3 has 15 amino acids. Germline V lookup: CDR1 SEHNR, CDR2 FQNEAQ (reference sequence). V lost 2 bases, J lost 4 bases, and 5 bases stayed unmatched. CDR3 protein: CASSLRDRAPYGYTF. The DNA for the CDR3 is TGTGCCAGCAGCTTAAGGGACAGGGCCCCCTATGGCTACACCTTC.

The chain recombines TRBV9 with TRBJ2-3; 12 nucleotides match TRBD2. This CDR3 has 16 residues. CDR1 and CDR2 (germline): SGDLS, YYNGEE. The trim removed 2 bases at V and 0 bases at J, leaving 1 base unmatched. Here the CDR3 DNA reads TGTGCCAGCAGCGTGACTAGCGGGGGTAGCACAGATACGCAGTATTTT. It translates to CASSVTSGGSTDTQYF.

The CDR3 sequence: CASSYAGTGGYEQYF. In DNA form, the CDR3 reads TGTGCCAGCAGTTACGCCGGGACAGGGGGCTACGAGCAGTACTTC. The chain is built from TRBV6-2 or TRBV6-3 and TRBJ2-7, with TRBD1 identical over 11 bases. V was clipped by 2 bases and J by 3 bases; unmatched bases: 3. The CDR3 is made up of 15 amino acids. Germline V gives CDR1 MNHEY, CDR2 SVGEGT.

The rearrangement uses TRBV18 and TRBJ1-1, with 8 bases aligning to TRBD1. The junction had 5 bases not matched to a gene; V was cut back by 4 bases and J by 4 bases. This CDR3 region has 14 residues. Germline CDR1 is KGHSH and CDR2 is LQKENI. CDR3 in amino acids: CASSLPDRGTEAFF. The CDR3 coding sequence is TGTGCCAGCTCACTCCCTGACAGGGGCACTGAAGCTTTCTTT.

This rearrangement joins TRBV18 to TRBJ1-1; maybe TRBD1 (6 bases). Germline CDR1 reads KGHSH; CDR2 reads LQKENI. The CDR3 sequence is 15 residues long. V was pared by 0 bases and J by 5 bases, with 13 bases between. CDR3: CASSPPKGDTTEAFF. In nucleotides, the CDR3 is TGTGCCAGCTCACCACCGAAGGGGGATACGACTGAAGCTTTCTTT. The variable domain in full, with the rest retrieved from reference TRBV18 and TRBJ1-1, is NAGVMQNPRHLVRRRGQEARLRCSPMKGHSHVYWYRQLPEEGLKFMVYLQKENIIDESGMPKERFSAEFPKEGPSILRIQQVVRGDSAAYFCASSPPKGDTTEAFFGQGTRLTVV.

The rearrangement links TRBV28 to TRBJ2-3; 14 bases agree with TRBD2. This CDR3 is built from 17 residues. With 5 bases clipped from V and 6 bases from J, the junction kept 10 bases outside the gene matches. CDR1 and CDR2 (germline): MDHEN, SYDVKM. The CDR3: CASSTGTSGGPEDTQYF. As DNA, the CDR3 is TGTGCCAGCAGTACGGGGACTAGCGGGGGCCCCGAGGATACGCAGTATTTT.

The gene calls are TRBV10-1 and TRBJ1-3; D call uncertain. The germline V gene encodes CDR1 WNHNN and CDR2 SYGVQD (reference sequence). The CDR3 has 10 amino acids. V gave up 10 bases and J gave up 3 bases, with 4 bases separating them. CDR3 in amino acids: CAIHGNTIYF. Here the CDR3 DNA reads TGCGCCATCCATGGAAACACCATATATTTT.